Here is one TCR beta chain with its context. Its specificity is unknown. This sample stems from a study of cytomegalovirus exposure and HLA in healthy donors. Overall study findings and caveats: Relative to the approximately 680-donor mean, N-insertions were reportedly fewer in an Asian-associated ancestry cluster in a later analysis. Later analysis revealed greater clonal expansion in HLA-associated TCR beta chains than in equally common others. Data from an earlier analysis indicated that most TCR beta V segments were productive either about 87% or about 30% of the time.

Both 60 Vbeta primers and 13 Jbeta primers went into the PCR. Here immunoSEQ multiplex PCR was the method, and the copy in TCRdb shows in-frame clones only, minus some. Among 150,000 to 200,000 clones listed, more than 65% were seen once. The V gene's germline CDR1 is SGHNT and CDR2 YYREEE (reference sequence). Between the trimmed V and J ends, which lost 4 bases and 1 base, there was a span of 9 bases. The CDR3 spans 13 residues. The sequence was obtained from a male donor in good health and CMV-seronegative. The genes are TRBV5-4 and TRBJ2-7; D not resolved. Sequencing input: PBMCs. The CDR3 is CASSEVLSYEQYF. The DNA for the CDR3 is TGTGCCAGCAGCGAAGTACTGTCCTACGAGCAGTACTTC.